Many counts were recorded for the clone carrying this T cell receptor (beta chain). What it binds is not known. This CDR3 has 13 residues. V was cut by 5 bases and J by 3 bases, with 10 bases left in between. Germline CDR1 and CDR2: SGHAT and FQDESV (reference sequence). This sample stems from a study of T-cell memory formation after mild COVID-19. At the level of the study: TCR clusters largely stayed donor specific. Overall study findings and caveats: Contracting clones from day 15 to 85 showed balanced CD4/CD8; later expanders favored CD4+. The study found contracting CD4+ clones mainly in CM and EM and contracting CD8+ clones in EMRA. Memory cells collected pre-infection included some clones that later responded, suggesting cross-reactive memory joined.

TCRdb re-called the 5' RACE reads with MiXCR, one entry per CDR3 protein. The table lists approximately 290,000 distinct CDR3 sequences, 7% to 10% of them singletons. The chain recombines TRBV11-1 with TRBJ2-5; the D gene is possibly TRBD1 (5 bases). The receptor was isolated from a man younger than 35 who had mild COVID-19 (a few samples of this study predate the infection). Cell type and time point are not known. Sequencing input: PBMCs or a T cell subset sorted from them (not recorded which). CDR3 bases: TGTGCCAGCAGCCCCGACAGTGAAGAGACCCAGTACTTC. This codes for CASSPDSEETQYF.